Presented here are 14 T cell receptor beta chains from one specimen sequenced in a study of T cell responses to AZD1222 COVID-19 vaccine. Only in-frame clones appear in the TCRdb table, and some are missing; sequencing was by immunoSEQ multiplex PCR. This table holds 130,000 or so clones, around 94% found once. The sequences come from peripheral blood, collected on day 0 of AZD1222 vaccination. These receptors came from an adult in good health.

This chain connects TRBV7-2 to TRBJ2-5; unclear D gene. Trimming took off 5 bases at V and 4 bases at J, with 11 bases between the two ends. The germline V gene encodes CDR1 SGHTA and CDR2 FQGNSA. The CDR3 loop spans 13 amino acids. The CDR3 nucleotides read TGTGCCAGCAGCACAGACCCCACAGAGACCCAGTACTTC. As protein: CASSTDPTETQYF.

The chain carries TRBV7-9 and TRBJ2-2; 8 bases agree with TRBD2. V trimming: 8 bases; J trimming: 0 bases; junction bases outside the gene matches: 17. Germline CDR1 reads SEHNR; CDR2 reads FQNEAQ (reference sequence). The CDR3 runs to 19 residues. CDR3 region: CASAAGKISGKTNTGELFF. The DNA of the CDR3 is TGTGCCAGCGCGGCGGGGAAGATTAGCGGGAAAACGAACACCGGGGAGCTGTTTTTT.

This chain joins TRBV12-5 and TRBJ1-1; D might be TRBD1 (5 bases). Per the germline V gene, CDR1 is LGHNT and CDR2 is FRNRAP. The CDR3 is 11 amino acids. Trimming removed 5 bases from V and 9 bases from J, with 10 bases in between. The CDR3 sequence: CASGVGPQAFF. As DNA, the CDR3 is TGTGCTAGTGGTGTGGGGCCCCAAGCTTTCTTT.

The chain recombines TRBV4-2 with TRBJ2-1; TRBD2 matches 14 bases. The V and J ends lost 0 bases and 7 bases, in that order; junction bases with no gene match: 2. Per the germline V gene, CDR1 is LGHNA and CDR2 is YNFKEQ. This CDR3 has 16 residues. CDR3 in amino acids: CASSQEGLAGVNEQFF. DNA for the CDR3: TGTGCCAGCAGCCAAGAGGGACTAGCGGGAGTGAATGAGCAGTTCTTC.

The rearrangement joins TRBV3-1 (or the pseudogene TRBV3-2) to TRBJ2-1; 10 bases line up with TRBD1. CDR1 and CDR2 from the germline V gene are LGHDT and YNNKEL (reference sequence). The CDR3 is 14 amino acids. Germline trimming cut 4 bases from V and 7 bases from J; bases unmatched to any gene: 4. CDR3 DNA sequence: TGTGCCAGCAGCCGGGACAGGGGCGAAAATGAGCAGTTCTTC. Its protein product is CASSRDRGENEQFF.

The chain recombines TRBV2 with TRBJ2-2; D perhaps matches TRBD2 (6 bases). Trimming took 0 bases from V and 5 from J, leaving 13 bases between them. The germline V gene encodes CDR1 SNHLY and CDR2 FYNNEI. The CDR3 has 16 amino acids. The CDR3 spells CASSEALGGETGELFF. The DNA of the CDR3 is TGTGCCAGCAGTGAAGCCCTAGGCGGGGAAACCGGGGAGCTGTTTTTT.

The rearrangement uses TRBV13 and TRBJ2-3; D uncertain. Germline loops: CDR1 PRHDT, CDR2 FYEKMQ (reference sequence). There are 12 residues in the CDR3. The germline V and J ends were trimmed by 4 bases and 2 bases, with 4 bases remaining between them. This CDR3 reads CASSSHTDTQYF. CDR3 in DNA: TGTGCCAGCAGCTCCCACACAGATACGCAGTATTTT.

The J gene is TRBJ1-5, the V gene TRBV27; D is uncertain. This CDR3 region has 14 residues. Deletions cut 2 bases from V and 4 bases from J, with 9 bases between. Germline values: CDR1 MNHEY, CDR2 SMNVEV (reference sequence). CDR3 nucleotides: TGTGCCAGCAGTTTAGTCGGGTTAAATCAGCCCCAGCATTTT. It is translated as CASSLVGLNQPQHF.

The chain combines TRBV9 with TRBJ1-3, with D possibly being TRBD1 (5 bases). CDR1 and CDR2 (germline): SGDLS, YYNGEE. Trimming cost V 3 bases and J 3 bases, with 10 bases left between them. The CDR3 is made up of 14 amino acids. The CDR3 DNA reads as TGTGCCAGCAGCGAGGGGCAGAGTGGAAACACCATATATTTT. Amino acid sequence: CASSEGQSGNTIYF.

The rearrangement uses TRBV11-3 and TRBJ1-6; TRBD1 aligns across 9 bases. There are 18 residues in the CDR3. CDR1 SGHNT and CDR2 YENEEA come from the germline V gene. The V gene end was trimmed by 5 bases and the J gene end by 6 bases; junction bases not matched to a gene: 14. CDR3 sequence: CASSAKEQGALINSPLHF. CDR3 DNA sequence: TGTGCCAGCAGCGCGAAGGAACAGGGGGCTTTGATTAATTCACCCCTCCACTTT.

In this sample, this clone turned up once. This chain joins TRBV3-1 (or the pseudogene TRBV3-2) and TRBJ2-3; TRBD2 aligns across 13 bases. Per germline, CDR1 LGHDT and CDR2 YNNKEL (reference sequence). V shed 4 bases and J 8 bases; nucleotides not matched to a gene: 3. The CDR3 spans 14 residues. The CDR3: CASSPGLAGRTQYF. The CDR3 DNA reads as TGTGCCAGCAGCCCGGGACTAGCGGGACGTACGCAGTATTTT.

The V call is TRBV7-9, the J call TRBJ2-7; 10 bases are a match to TRBD2. The trim removed 5 bases at V and 0 bases at J, leaving 7 bases unmatched. This CDR3 comprises 16 residues. In germline, CDR1 is SEHNR, CDR2 FQNEAQ (reference sequence). In DNA form, the CDR3 reads TGTGCCAGCAGCCACCCCCGGACTAGCGGCTCCTACGAGCAGTACTTC. Amino acid sequence: CASSHPRTSGSYEQYF.

This clone has just one count. V gene TRBV28 combines with J gene TRBJ1-5, with TRBD1 identical over 10 bases. V shed 6 bases and J 2 bases; nucleotides not matched to a gene: 4. The CDR3 totals 15 residues. Germline V gene sequence: CDR1 MDHEN, CDR2 SYDVKM. The CDR3 is CASRTGTGGNQPQHF. The CDR3 DNA is TGTGCCAGCAGGACCGGGACAGGGGGCAATCAGCCCCAGCATTTT. The full variable domain, rest sourced from reference TRBV28 and TRBJ1-5, is DVKVTQSSRYLVKRTGEKVFLECVQDMDHENMFWYRQDPGLGLRLIYFSYDVKMKEKGDIPEGYSVSREKKERFSLILESASTNQTSMYLCASRTGTGGNQPQHFGDGTRLSIL.

The chain links TRBV21-1 to TRBJ1-5; the table's D gene call, TRBD1, was not cross checked with the DNA. TRBV21-1 has pseudogene status. The CDR3 spans 14 residues. CDR3 DNA sequence: TGTGCCAGCAACCATGAGGGGGATCGACAGCCCCAGCATTTT. Its protein product is CASNHEGDRQPQHF.